Listed below are T cell receptor beta chains from one sample, sequenced in a study of human T cells and chemical hapten exposure. In TCRdb, the RACE reads were re-called with MiXCR into one record per CDR3 protein. The data contain more than 75,000 distinct CDR3 sequences, 10% of them seen just once; the ten biggest clones take up 2% to 3%. Sequenced here: whole blood, sampled in connection with sensitization to the hapten diphenylcyclopropenone (DPC). Receptor source: a woman aged 25 to 39 with alopecia areata. Some clones in this sample may be carry-over from other donors' samples. CDR3s include the opening cysteine and the closing phenylalanine or tryptophan. Fields, in order: clone size, J gene, V gene, D gene, CDR3 DNA, CDR3 protein. A D gene is named only where the DNA matches it firmly. Size is stated for part of the rows, as once, few or many counts, or as a class when the clone is expanded.

size: many; J: TRBJ2-5; V: TRBV20-1; D: TRBD2; DNA: TGCAGTGCTAGACCCTTACTAGCGGGAGACCAAGAGACCCAGTACTTC; CDR3: CSARPLLAGDQETQYF
size: many; J: TRBJ2-1; V: TRBV5-1; D: -; DNA: TGCGCCAGCAGCTTAGGAGCAGCCAGCTCCTACAATGAGCAGTTCTTC; CDR3: CASSLGAASSYNEQFF
size: many; J: TRBJ1-2; V: TRBV5-6; D: -; DNA: TGTGCCAGCAGATTGGCGGGACTAGAAGGCTATGGCTACACCTTC; CDR3: CASRLAGLEGYGYTF
size: -; J: TRBJ1-2; V: TRBV29-1; D: TRBD1; DNA: TGCAGCGTGGGACAGGGAAACGGCTACACCTTC; CDR3: CSVGQGNGYTF
size: -; J: TRBJ1-5; V: TRBV5-5; D: -; DNA: TGTGCCAGCAGCTTGGTCCCGGGGGTGAATGTTCAGCCCCAGCATTTT; CDR3: CASSLVPGVNVQPQHF
size: many; J: TRBJ2-1; V: TRBV7-9; D: -; DNA: TGTGCCAGCAGCTTAGTCCTCTCCTACAATGAGCAGTTCTTC; CDR3: CASSLVLSYNEQFF
size: many; J: TRBJ2-2; V: TRBV4-3; D: TRBD1; DNA: TGCGCCAGCAGCCAAGAGTCGCGGGACAGGGCTCGCGGGGAGCTGTTTTTT; CDR3: CASSQESRDRARGELFF
size: many; J: TRBJ1-2; V: TRBV2; D: -; DNA: TGTGCCAGCAGATCACGACAGACCACTAACTATGGCTACACCTTC; CDR3: CASRSRQTTNYGYTF
size: -; J: TRBJ2-1; V: TRBV10-3; D: TRBD1; DNA: TGTGCCATCAGTGTACAGGGGGGAAACAATGAGCAGTTCTTC; CDR3: CAISVQGGNNEQFF
size: many; J: TRBJ1-1; V: TRBV29-1; D: -; DNA: TGCAGCGTCAAAGGCTCGGCGAAAATGGCTTTCTTT; CDR3: CSVKGSAKMAFF
size: -; J: TRBJ2-2; V: TRBV10-3; D: -; DNA: TGTGCCATCAGATACAACTCGAACACCGGGGAGCTGTTTTTT; CDR3: CAIRYNSNTGELFF
size: many; J: TRBJ1-3; V: TRBV12-3/TRBV12-4; D: -; DNA: TGTGCCAGCAGTTTCGGGGGCAGCAACTCTGGAAACACCATATATTTT; CDR3: CASSFGGSNSGNTIYF
size: -; J: TRBJ1-1; V: TRBV29-1; D: -; DNA: TGCAGCGCCGAAGGCAGGCAGAACACTGAAGCTTTCTTT; CDR3: CSAEGRQNTEAFF
size: -; J: TRBJ2-3; V: TRBV28; D: TRBD1; DNA: TGTGCCAGCAGCCTTAACAGGGGTAGGACAGATACGCAGTATTTT; CDR3: CASSLNRGRTDTQYF
size: many; J: TRBJ1-2; V: TRBV7-2; D: -; DNA: TGTGCCAGCAGCCCGCGGGACGGTGCGGATGGCTACACCTTC; CDR3: CASSPRDGADGYTF
size: many; J: TRBJ2-7; V: TRBV5-1; D: -; DNA: TGCGCCAGCAGCTTAAAGCGCAAGTTTCGAGTAACCTGGGTCTCGGGCGAGCAGTACTTC; CDR3: CASSLKRKFRVTWVSGEQYF
size: many; J: TRBJ2-3; V: TRBV3-1; D: TRBD2; DNA: TGTGCCAGCAGCGGACAGACTAGCGGGGATGGGAGTTTTCGAGGGCAGTATTTT; CDR3: CASSGQTSGDGSFRGQYF
size: many; J: TRBJ2-5; V: TRBV4-3; D: -; DNA: TGCGCCAGCAGCCAAGTCTCCGCGGGGTTAGGGTTTGAGACCCAGTACTTC; CDR3: CASSQVSAGLGFETQYF
size: many; J: TRBJ1-6; V: TRBV12-3/TRBV12-4; D: -; DNA: TGTGCCAGCAGTTTAGCAGGGCTATACTCACCCCTCCACTTT; CDR3: CASSLAGLYSPLHF
size: few; J: TRBJ2-1; V: TRBV7-8; D: TRBD1; DNA: TGTGCCAGCAGCTTAGGCAGGGGGAAGTTCTTC; CDR3: CASSLGRGKFF
size: many; J: TRBJ2-1; V: TRBV4-2; D: -; DNA: TGTGCCAGCAGCCAAGATCAGGGGGGCAGCTCCTACAATGAGCAGTTCTTC; CDR3: CASSQDQGGSSYNEQFF
size: -; J: TRBJ2-3; V: TRBV30; D: TRBD2; DNA: TGTGCCTGGAGAAAACTAGCGGGCGGCGCAGATGCGCAGTATTTT; CDR3: CAWRKLAGGADAQYF
size: many; J: TRBJ2-2; V: TRBV7-3; D: -; DNA: TGTGCCAGCAGCCGGGACTCTAACACCGGGGAGCTGTTTTTT; CDR3: CASSRDSNTGELFF